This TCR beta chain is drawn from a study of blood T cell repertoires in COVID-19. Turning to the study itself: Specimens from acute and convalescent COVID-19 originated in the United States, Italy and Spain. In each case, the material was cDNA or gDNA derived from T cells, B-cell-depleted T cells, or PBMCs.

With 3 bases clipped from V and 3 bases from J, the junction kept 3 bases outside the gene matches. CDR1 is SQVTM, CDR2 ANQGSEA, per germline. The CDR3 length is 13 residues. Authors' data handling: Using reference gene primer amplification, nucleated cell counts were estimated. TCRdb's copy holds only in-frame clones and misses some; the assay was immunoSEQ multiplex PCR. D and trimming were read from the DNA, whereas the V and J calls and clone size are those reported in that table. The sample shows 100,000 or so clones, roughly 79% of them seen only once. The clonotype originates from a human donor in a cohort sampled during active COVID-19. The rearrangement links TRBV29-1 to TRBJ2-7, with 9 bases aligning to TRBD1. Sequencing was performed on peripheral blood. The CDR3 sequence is CSVEPGQGYEQYF. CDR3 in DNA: TGCAGCGTTGAGCCGGGACAGGGCTACGAGCAGTACTTC.